This entry features one TCR beta chain sequence. This sample was taken from a study of blood T cell repertoires in COVID-19. The CDR3 consists of 15 residues. V lost 1 base, J lost 4 bases, and 11 bases lay in between. In germline, CDR1 is KGHDR, CDR2 SFDVKD. Libraries were prepared by immunoSEQ multiplex PCR; TCRdb keeps only in-frame clonotypes and omits some of them. This table has a few hundred thousand clones, approximately 86% appearing once. This TCR was recovered from a woman in her 70s with active or convalescent COVID-19. The rearrangement uses TRBV24-1 and TRBJ2-3; D not certain. The sample comprised peripheral blood. The CDR3 nucleotides are TGTGCCACCAGTGATTTTATGCGGTCCGCAGATACGCAGTATTTT. Protein product: CATSDFMRSADTQYF.